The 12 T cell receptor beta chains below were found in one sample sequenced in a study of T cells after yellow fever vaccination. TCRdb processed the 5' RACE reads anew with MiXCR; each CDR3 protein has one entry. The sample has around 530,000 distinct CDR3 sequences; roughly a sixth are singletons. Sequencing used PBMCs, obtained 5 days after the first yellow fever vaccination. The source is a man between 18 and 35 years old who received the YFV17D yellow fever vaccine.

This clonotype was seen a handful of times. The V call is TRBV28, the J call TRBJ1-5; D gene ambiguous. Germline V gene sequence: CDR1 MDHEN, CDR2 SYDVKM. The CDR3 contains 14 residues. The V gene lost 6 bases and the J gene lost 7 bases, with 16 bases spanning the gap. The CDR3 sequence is CASSPNFRSQPQHF. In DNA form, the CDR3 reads TGTGCCAGCAGCCCTAATTTCAGGTCGCAGCCCCAGCATTTT.

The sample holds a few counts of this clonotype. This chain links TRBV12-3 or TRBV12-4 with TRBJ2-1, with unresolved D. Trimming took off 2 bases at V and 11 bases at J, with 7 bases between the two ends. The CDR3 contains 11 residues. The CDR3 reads CASSLQAQQFF. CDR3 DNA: TGTGCCAGCAGTTTACAGGCCCAGCAGTTCTTC.

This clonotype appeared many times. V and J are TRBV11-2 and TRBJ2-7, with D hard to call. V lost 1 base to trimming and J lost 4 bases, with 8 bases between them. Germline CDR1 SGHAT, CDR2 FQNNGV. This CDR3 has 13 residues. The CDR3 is CASSLAPDYEQYV. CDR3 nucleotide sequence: TGTGCCAGCAGCTTAGCACCCGATTACGAGCAGTACGTC.

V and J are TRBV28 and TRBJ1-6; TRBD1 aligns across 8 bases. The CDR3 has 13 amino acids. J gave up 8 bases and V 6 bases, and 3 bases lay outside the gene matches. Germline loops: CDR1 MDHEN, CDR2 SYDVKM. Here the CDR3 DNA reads TGTGCCAGCAGATTACAGGGGGATTCACCCCTCCACTTT. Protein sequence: CASRLQGDSPLHF.

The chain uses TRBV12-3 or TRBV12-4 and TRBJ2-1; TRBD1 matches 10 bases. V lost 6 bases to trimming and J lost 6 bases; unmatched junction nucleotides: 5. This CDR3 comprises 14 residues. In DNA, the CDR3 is TGTGCCAGCAGCGGGACAGGGGATGGCAATGAGCAGTTCTTC. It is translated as CASSGTGDGNEQFF.

The CDR3 sequence is CSVGEGADTQYF. For the CDR3, the DNA is TGCAGCGTTGGTGAGGGGGCAGATACGCAGTATTTT. This rearrangement joins TRBV29-1 to TRBJ2-3, with TRBD1 as a possible D gene (6 bases). Deletions cut 4 bases from V and 4 bases from J, with 9 bases between. Per the germline V gene, CDR1 is SQVTM and CDR2 is ANQGSEA. The CDR3 spans 12 residues.

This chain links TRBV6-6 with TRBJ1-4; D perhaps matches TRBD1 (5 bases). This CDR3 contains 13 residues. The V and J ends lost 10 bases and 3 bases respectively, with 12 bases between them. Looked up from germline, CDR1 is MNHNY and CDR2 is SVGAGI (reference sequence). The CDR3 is CATRQPSNEKLFF. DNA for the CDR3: TGTGCCACACGACAGCCCTCTAATGAAAAACTGTTTTTT.

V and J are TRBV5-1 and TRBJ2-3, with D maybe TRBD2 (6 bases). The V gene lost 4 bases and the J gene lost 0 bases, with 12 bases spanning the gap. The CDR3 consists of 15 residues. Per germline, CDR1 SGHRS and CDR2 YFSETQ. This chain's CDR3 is CASSDGGTSTDTQYF. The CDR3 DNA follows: TGCGCCAGCAGCGACGGCGGGACTAGCACAGATACGCAGTATTTT.

The CDR3 DNA is TGCGCCAGCAGCCAAGGACGAAGGTTGGGCGGGGAGCTGTTTTTT. This codes for CASSQGRRLGGELFF. The genes are TRBV4-3 and TRBJ2-2; D call uncertain. CDR3 length: 15 amino acids. Trimming cost V 1 base and J 7 bases, with 13 bases left between them. Germline loops: CDR1 LGHNA, CDR2 YSLEER.

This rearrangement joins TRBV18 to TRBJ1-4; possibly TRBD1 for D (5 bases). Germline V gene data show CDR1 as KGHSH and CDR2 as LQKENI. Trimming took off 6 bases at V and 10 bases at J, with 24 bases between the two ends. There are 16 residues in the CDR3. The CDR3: CASSQYTRDVEGKLFF. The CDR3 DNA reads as TGTGCCAGCTCCCAATATACCCGGGACGTTGAAGGAAAACTGTTTTTT.

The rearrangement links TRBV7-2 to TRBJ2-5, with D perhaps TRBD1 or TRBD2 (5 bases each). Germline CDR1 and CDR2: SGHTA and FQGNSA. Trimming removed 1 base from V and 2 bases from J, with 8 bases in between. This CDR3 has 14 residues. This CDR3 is CASSLDRRQETQYF. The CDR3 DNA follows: TGTGCCAGCAGCTTAGACAGGAGGCAAGAGACCCAGTACTTC.

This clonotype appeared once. CDR3 bases: TGTGCCAGCAGTTTGGACAGACCGCAGGGGGAGACCCAGTACTTC. It is translated as CASSLDRPQGETQYF. The chain recombines TRBV12-3 or TRBV12-4 with TRBJ2-5; TRBD1 is a possible D gene (6 bases). The CDR3 has 15 amino acids. V was shortened by 3 bases and J by 5 bases, with 16 bases between the two germline ends.